This T cell receptor beta chain was captured in a study of T cell changes during pregnancy in multiple sclerosis. The assay was immunoSEQ multiplex PCR, and TCRdb's table has in-frame clones only and misses some. This table has about 110,000 clones, about 90% appearing once. The germline gives CDR1 SGHNT, CDR2 YYREEE (reference sequence). The CDR3 has 13 residues. V lost 4 bases to trimming and J lost 2 bases; unmatched junction nucleotides: 2. Sequenced material: peripheral blood, taken before pregnancy. The chain is built from TRBV5-4 and TRBJ2-5, with 7 bases fitting TRBD2. This receptor was identified in a female donor with multiple sclerosis, enrolled in a pregnancy study. The CDR3 DNA reads TGTGCCAGCAGCCACGGGGGGCAAGAGACCCAGTACTTC. This encodes CASSHGGQETQYF.